This TCR beta chain was sequenced during a study of cytomegalovirus exposure and HLA in healthy donors (TCRdb year 2017). Broadly, across the study: In an earlier analysis of around 540 of the donors, approximately 260 Gb of sequence data and approximately 100 million unique TCR beta sequences from about 190 million T cells were reported. An early release that covered about 600 HLA-typed donors contained 300 to 350 gigabases of sequencing data and tens of millions of unique TCR sequences. Of the roughly 420 genotyped donors, 81% were placed in the genetic ancestry cluster associated with self-reported Caucasian donors. The study aimed to test whether cataloging public T cell receptors could reveal signatures of past pathogen exposure. Using immunosequencing, the study profiled T cell repertoires from 550 to 750 subjects and related those repertoires to cytomegalovirus serostatus. A separate validation cohort of over a hundred different subjects was used in addition to the roughly 670-subject first cohort. The study combined high-throughput TCR immunosequencing, statistical association of individual TCRs with disease status, and machine learning to predict cytomegalovirus infection status. In a later analysis, previously published TCR beta repertoires from 670 or so donors were re-analyzed and high-resolution HLA genotyping was added so that TCR occurrence patterns could be studied. Rather than drawing on any new phenotypic data, the later analysis identified candidate immune exposures from TCR beta sequences and the way those sequences occurred across donors. To decide whether each TCR beta V gene segment behaved as functional or pseudogenic, an earlier analysis of approximately 590 of the donors relied on high-throughput TCR beta sequencing. Donor age, sex, ethnicity and CMV serostatus were compiled alongside the repertoire data. A later genetic analysis used genome-wide SNP genotypes for about 65% of the 666 donors, treating that subset as a discovery cohort. Every repertoire in the discovery cohort had been generated on one and the same sequencing platform. Class I and class II HLA loci were covered by the typing at four-digit resolution. Typing coverage varied by locus: 629-630 donors for A, B, C, DRB1 and DQB1; approximately 500 for DQA1; over 600 for DPA1; around 450 for DPB1. Because of strong linkage in the cohort, four to six DR-DQ haplotypes were treated as single units for association and clustering. Among about 400 genotyped donors of the cohort, an average of approximately 240,000 unique TCR beta nucleotide sequences was sequenced per donor, of which about 19% were non-productive.

The cohort consisted of some 670 healthy bone marrow donors. All cohort members were sampled while nominally healthy, although unrecorded immune exposures were likely present. The donor tested CMV seropositive, placing the donor among the approximately 290 seropositive members of the cohort. A peripheral blood sample was collected from each donor, and TCR beta sequencing was performed on peripheral blood mononuclear cells. The Qiagen DNeasy Blood Extraction Kit was used to extract genomic DNA from the blood cell samples. General study outcomes and caveats: A later analysis found that TCR association rates varied across HLA loci, with DRB1 alleles showing the most associated TCRs and HLA-C alleles the fewest. Because the 87-base-pair reads could not distinguish some IMGT-functional V segments, including TRBV6-2 and TRBV6-3, those segments were excluded. A few of the identified cytomegalovirus-associated TCR beta chains were confirmed in vitro to be specific for cytomegalovirus antigens. Immune exposure information for the cohort was limited to CMV serostatus. The sequencing pipeline was judged likely to have produced a cluster of highly shared sequence variants as a technical artifact. Across donors, most TCR sequences were observed very rarely, whereas some public TCRs were present in many individuals. The study listed 164 TCR beta chains as associated with cytomegalovirus. Compared with equally common non-associated chains, HLA-associated TCR beta chains in a later analysis were more clonally expanded and had lower generation probabilities. An association between a missense DCLRE1C variant and V-gene and J-gene trimming of TCR beta chains was found in a later genetic analysis and replicated in an independent cohort. Because counts were too low, approximately 18 rarely observed V segments, including chromosome 9 orphons, were excluded from the earlier analysis of around 640 of the donors. Strong co-occurrence of HLA alleles, especially DR and DQ, made assigning TCR associations to individual alleles difficult. Roughly uniform sequencing depth across donors was assumed in presence/absence analyses, although this assumption may not hold. Because some donors lacked HLA typing at each locus, the association tests relied only on the typed subset. A later genetic analysis reported fewer N-insertions in productive TCRs among donors in an Asian-associated ancestry cluster than the approximately 700-donor mean. The authors suggested that the approach could potentially be generalized to other disease states and immunological phenotypes. In an earlier analysis of 587 of the donors, most TCR beta V segments appeared in productive rearrangements about 87% or about 30% of the time, broadly matching IMGT annotations. In both the original and validation cohorts, the classifier was reported to diagnose cytomegalovirus status with high specificity and sensitivity. A further reported finding was that TCR beta sequences accurately predicted the HLA-A and HLA-B alleles for most subjects in the first cohort. In a later analysis, several top co-occurrence clusters were reported to appear linked to parvovirus B19, influenza, CMV and Epstein-Barr virus. Linkage disequilibrium might explain the correlated functional status among segregating V segments, but an unknown experimental factor could not be excluded. In this cohort, only TCR beta chains were sequenced, and detectable features were limited by the absence of alpha or paired-chain data. In a later analysis, most CMV-associated TCR beta chains were found to appear HLA-restricted, with HLA associations seemingly driven largely by CMV exposure. In a later analysis, more than 15,000 TCR beta sequences were associated with specific HLA alleles at a false discovery rate of 0.05.

Including the terminal cysteine and phenylalanine, the CDR3 comprises 15 residues. The CDR3 DNA has 45 bases and is translated from base 1. The germline V gene gives CDR1 as SGDLS and CDR2 as YYNGEE. At the junction V is shortened by 6 bases and J by 2 bases; bases outside the gene matches: 8. Receptor libraries were prepared by the immunoSEQ multiplex PCR assay. For the multiplex PCR, a mixture combining 60 forward primers for TCR Vbeta segments and 13 reverse primers for TCR Jbeta segments was used. The CDR3 region of rearranged TCR beta genes was amplified from genomic DNA with a multiplex PCR assay. On the Illumina HiSeq System, the amplified TCR beta libraries were sequenced as 87-base-pair reads. On the study's bioinformatics: In a later analysis, around 80 million unique TCR beta chains were counted across the approximately 620 repertoires, and roughly 11 million of these chains were shared by at least two donors. Raw reads were error-corrected and collapsed into unique sequences with a nearest-neighbor algorithm that merged closely related sequences to remove PCR and sequencing errors. V, D and J gene segments were assigned by aligning CDR3 sequences to IMGT reference sequences. For a sequence to be retained, at least a six-nucleotide match to both a V gene segment and a J gene segment was required. Rearrangements were classified as productive when the CDR3 lacked stop codons and remained in frame with V and J, and all other rearrangements were classified as non-productive. CDR3 was defined by IMGT convention, running from the second conserved V-encoded cysteine to the conserved J-encoded phenylalanine. The earlier analysis of 500 to 650 of the donors excluded any sequence lacking an unambiguous match to a single V gene segment. An earlier analysis of fewer than 750 of the donors called V segments functional above 56.7% productive rearrangements and segregating when the between-donor standard deviation exceeded 5%. A statistical classification framework was built for diagnosing cytomegalovirus status from the catalog of TCR beta chain sequences. In a later analysis, V and J genes were assigned by comparing TCR nucleotide sequences against IMGT/GENE-DB human TR gene sequences. The TCRdist pipeline was used in a later analysis to assign CDR3 sequences and most-parsimonious VDJ recombination scenarios. A later analysis defined each TCR beta chain by its CDR3 amino acid sequence plus V-gene family, and excluded reads lacking a unique V-gene family. A later analysis removed several hundred highly shared, low-generation-probability nucleotide sequences to deal with suspected cross-contamination and a sequencing artifact. For each public chain, a later analysis derived a clonal expansion index from normalized ranks of inferred template counts within each repertoire. Generation probabilities in a later analysis came from a VDJ recombination model fitted to out-of-frame rearrangements, and those results were checked against IGoR. In a later analysis, hypergeometric tests were used to score TCR-TCR, TCR-HLA and TCR-CMV co-occurrence, with a repertoire-size bias correction applied to TCR pairs. To estimate false discovery rates, a later analysis permuted the HLA or CMV assignments 20 times. A later analysis grouped co-occurring TCRs with DBSCAN, adding TCRdist sequence similarity when clustering within HLA-allele-positive subsets. Co-occurrence clustering excluded repertoires with fewer than 30,000 or more than 120,000 public chains, plus five with anomalous nucleotide sharing. Imported from immuneACCESS, the table was reduced by TCRdb to in-frame sequences with V and J called. These copies leave out some clones; in studies compared against another copy, an unresolved V gene accounts for under half, and the cause of the remainder is not known. The D gene and trimming were derived from the DNA, and the V and J assignments and clone size from that table. The sample table holds roughly 77,000 clones, of which about two thirds were seen once. The ten top clones hold under 7.5% of the sample.

A few counts support this clone. It has no known antigen specificity. No base-level quality is on record; no much larger clone is a single base apart. Sequenced input: PBMCs. This TCR was recovered from a woman between 45 and 65 years old in good health and CMV-seropositive. The rearranged chain carries TRBV9 and TRBJ2-3, and TRBD2 aligns with 8 junction nucleotides. The nucleotides read TGTGCCAGCAAGAGCGGGGGCCTACTCACAGATACGCAGTATTTT. It encodes CASKSGGLLTDTQYF.